The present entry profiles one TCR beta chain with its context. Its antigen is not identified. In germline, CDR1 is SGHVS, CDR2 FQNEAQ. The CDR3 extends over 15 amino acids. The data stem from a study of T cells expressing NK-cell markers. Study as a whole: Of eight sequenced donors, seven were HCMV-seropositive and one HCMV-seronegative.

Notes on the study in general: A range of about 1.0-7.0% of CD8+ T cells consisted of dominant NKG2C+ clonotypes in roughly 6 donors. Clarity on HCMV specificity was lacking for the expanded NKG2C+ T cell clones.

After re-calling the 5' RACE reads, TCRdb lists one entry per CDR3 protein, DNA absent. In total, the table holds a few hundred thousand distinct CDR3 sequences. Sequences were obtained from blood T cells: a sorted CD56 or NKG2C T cell subset, CD4+ or CD8+ T cells, or bulk PBMC T cells (not recorded which). J is TRBJ2-2 and V is TRBV7-8; with no DNA, the TCRdb D assignment of TRBD2 cannot be verified. The source of this sequence is a man aged 18 to 69 in good health. The CDR3 here is CASVRLAGGTGELFF.